This TCR beta chain was observed in a study of T cell responses to AZD1222 COVID-19 vaccine. Study conclusions and caveats: Seropositive at baseline were only five or six AZD1222 recipients.

Of note for this clone: Its antigen is not known.

Profiling relied on immunoSEQ multiplex PCR, and the TCRdb table lists in-frame clones only, not all of them. The sample holds 150,000 to 200,000 clones, approximately 94% seen once. The clonotype comes from an adult who received the AZD1222 COVID-19 vaccine. Here the sequenced sample was peripheral blood, taken 28 days after the second AZD1222 dose.

The CDR3 sequence is CASSPISGGSSNQPQHF. In nucleotides, the CDR3 is TGTGCCAGCAGCCCAATTTCAGGGGGGTCGAGCAATCAGCCCCAGCATTTT. The V call is TRBV28, the J call TRBJ1-5; 7 bases match TRBD1. Germline assignment: CDR1 MDHEN and CDR2 SYDVKM. The CDR3 has 17 residues. V trimming: 6 bases; J trimming: 1 base; junction bases outside the gene matches: 12.